This T cell receptor beta chain is drawn from a study of blood T cell repertoires in COVID-19. The overall study: Spain, Italy and the United States supplied samples that represented acute and convalescent COVID-19. PBMCs, B-cell-depleted T cells, or T cells provided the cDNA or gDNA that made up the material.

CDR1 and CDR2 (germline): LGHDT, YNNKEL (reference sequence). The junction had 7 bases not matched to a gene; V was cut back by 4 bases and J by 14 bases. The CDR3 totals 13 residues. In the authors' workflow: Nucleated cell number was recorded as an estimate derived from reference gene primer amplification. The repertoire was sequenced with immunoSEQ multiplex PCR; TCRdb's copy has only in-frame clones and lacks some. V and J calls and clone size are copied from that table; D and trimming were computed from the DNA. The data contain around 160,000 clones, about 90% of them singletons. Specimen: peripheral blood. This clonotype was sampled from a man in his sixties with acute or convalescent COVID-19. The J gene is TRBJ1-6, the V gene TRBV3-1 (or the pseudogene TRBV3-2); 8 nucleotides match TRBD1. The CDR3 DNA reads as TGTGCCAGCAGCCTCCCTACAGGGGGTACCCTCCACTTT. Residues: CASSLPTGGTLHF.